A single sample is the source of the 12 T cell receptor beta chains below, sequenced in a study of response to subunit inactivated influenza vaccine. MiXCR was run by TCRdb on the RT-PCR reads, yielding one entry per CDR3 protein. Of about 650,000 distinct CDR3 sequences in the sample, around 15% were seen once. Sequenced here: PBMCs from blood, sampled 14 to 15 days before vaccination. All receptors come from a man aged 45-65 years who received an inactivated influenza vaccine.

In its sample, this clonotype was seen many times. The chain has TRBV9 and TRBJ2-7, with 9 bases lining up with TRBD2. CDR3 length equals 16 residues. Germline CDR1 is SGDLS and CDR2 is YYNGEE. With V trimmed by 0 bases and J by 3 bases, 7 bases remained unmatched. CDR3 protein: CASSVGISGSRYEQYF. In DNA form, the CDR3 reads TGTGCCAGCAGCGTAGGAATTAGCGGGAGTCGCTACGAGCAGTACTTC.

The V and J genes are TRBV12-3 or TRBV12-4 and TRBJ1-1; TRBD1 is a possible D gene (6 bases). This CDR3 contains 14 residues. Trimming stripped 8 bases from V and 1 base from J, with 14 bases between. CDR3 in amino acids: CASRLLGQNTEAFF. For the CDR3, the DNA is TGTGCCAGCCGCCTCCTGGGACAGAACACTGAAGCTTTCTTT.

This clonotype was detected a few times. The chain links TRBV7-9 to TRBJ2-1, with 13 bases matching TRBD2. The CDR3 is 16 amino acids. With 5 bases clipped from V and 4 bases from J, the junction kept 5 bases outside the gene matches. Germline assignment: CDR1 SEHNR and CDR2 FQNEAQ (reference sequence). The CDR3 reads CASSTSGGALYNEQFF. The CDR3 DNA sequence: TGTGCCAGCAGCACTAGCGGGGGGGCCTTGTACAATGAGCAGTTCTTC.

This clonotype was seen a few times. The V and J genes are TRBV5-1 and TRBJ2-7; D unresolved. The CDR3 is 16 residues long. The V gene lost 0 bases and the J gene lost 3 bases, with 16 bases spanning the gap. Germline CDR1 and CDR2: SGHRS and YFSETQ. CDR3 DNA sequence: TGCGCCAGCAGCTTGGCCGACGGGTCGAAAGGCTACGAGCAGTACTTC. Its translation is CASSLADGSKGYEQYF.

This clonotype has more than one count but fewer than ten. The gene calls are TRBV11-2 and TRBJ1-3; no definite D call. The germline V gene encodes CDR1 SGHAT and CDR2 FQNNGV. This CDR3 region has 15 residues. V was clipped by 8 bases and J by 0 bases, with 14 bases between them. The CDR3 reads CASWTDGPSGNTIYF. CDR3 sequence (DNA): TGTGCCAGCTGGACCGACGGACCCTCTGGAAACACCATATATTTT.

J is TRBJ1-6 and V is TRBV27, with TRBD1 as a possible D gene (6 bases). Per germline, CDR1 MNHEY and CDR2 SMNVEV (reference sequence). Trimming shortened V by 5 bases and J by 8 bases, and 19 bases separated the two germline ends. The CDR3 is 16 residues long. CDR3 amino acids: CASSPLQGGQYSPLHF. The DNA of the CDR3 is TGTGCCAGCAGTCCCCTACAAGGTGGACAGTATTCACCCCTCCACTTT.

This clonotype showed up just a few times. CDR3: CAIAPSEAHEQYF. In DNA, the CDR3 is TGTGCCATCGCACCGTCCGAAGCCCACGAGCAGTACTTC. J is TRBJ2-7 and V is TRBV10-3; D not resolved. This CDR3 comprises 13 residues. Germline V gene data show CDR1 as ENHRY and CDR2 as SYGVKD. Trimming cost V 8 bases and J 5 bases, with 16 bases left between them.

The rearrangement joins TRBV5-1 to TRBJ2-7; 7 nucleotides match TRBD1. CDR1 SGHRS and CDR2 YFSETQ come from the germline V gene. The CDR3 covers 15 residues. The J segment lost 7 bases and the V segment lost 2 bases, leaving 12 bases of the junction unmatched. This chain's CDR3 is CASSLEQGSGGEQYF. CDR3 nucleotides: TGCGCCAGCAGCTTAGAACAGGGGTCCGGCGGGGAGCAGTACTTC.

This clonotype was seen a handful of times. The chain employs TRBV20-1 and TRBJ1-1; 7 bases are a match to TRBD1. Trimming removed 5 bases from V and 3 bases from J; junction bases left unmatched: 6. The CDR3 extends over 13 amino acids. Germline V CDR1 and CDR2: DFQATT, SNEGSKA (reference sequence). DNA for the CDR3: TGCAGTGCTGCGCTTACAGGGGACACTGAAGCTTTCTTT. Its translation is CSAALTGDTEAFF.

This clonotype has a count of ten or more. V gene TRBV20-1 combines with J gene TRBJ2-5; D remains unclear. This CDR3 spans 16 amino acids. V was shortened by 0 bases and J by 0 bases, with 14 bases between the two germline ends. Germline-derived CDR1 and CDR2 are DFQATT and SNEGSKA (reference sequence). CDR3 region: CSARDLLGTNQETQYF. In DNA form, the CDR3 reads TGCAGTGCTAGAGATCTGCTAGGAACAAACCAAGAGACCCAGTACTTC.

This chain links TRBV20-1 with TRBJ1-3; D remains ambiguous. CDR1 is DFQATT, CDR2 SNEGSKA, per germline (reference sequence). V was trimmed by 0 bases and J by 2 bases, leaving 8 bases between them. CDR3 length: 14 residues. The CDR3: CSARDMATGNTIYF. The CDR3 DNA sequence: TGCAGTGCTAGAGATATGGCCACTGGAAACACCATATATTTT.

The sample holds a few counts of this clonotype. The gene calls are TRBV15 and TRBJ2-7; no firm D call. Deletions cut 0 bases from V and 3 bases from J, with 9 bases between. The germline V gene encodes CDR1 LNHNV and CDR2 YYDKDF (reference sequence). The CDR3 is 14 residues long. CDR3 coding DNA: TGTGCCACCAGCAGAGAGTTAGATAACTACGAGCAGTACTTC. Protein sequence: CATSRELDNYEQYF.